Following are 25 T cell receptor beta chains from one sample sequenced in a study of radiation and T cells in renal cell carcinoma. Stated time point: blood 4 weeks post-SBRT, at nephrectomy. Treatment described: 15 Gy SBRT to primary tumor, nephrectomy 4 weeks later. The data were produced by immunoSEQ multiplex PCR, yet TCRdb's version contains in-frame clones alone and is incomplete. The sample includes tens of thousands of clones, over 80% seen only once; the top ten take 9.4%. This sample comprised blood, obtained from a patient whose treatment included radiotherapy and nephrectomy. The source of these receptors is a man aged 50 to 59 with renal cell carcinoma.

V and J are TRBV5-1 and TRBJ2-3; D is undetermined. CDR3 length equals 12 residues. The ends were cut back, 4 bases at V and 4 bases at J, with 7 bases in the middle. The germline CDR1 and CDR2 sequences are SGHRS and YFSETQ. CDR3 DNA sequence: TGCGCCAGCAGCGTCCACTCAGATACGCAGTATTTT. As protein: CASSVHSDTQYF.

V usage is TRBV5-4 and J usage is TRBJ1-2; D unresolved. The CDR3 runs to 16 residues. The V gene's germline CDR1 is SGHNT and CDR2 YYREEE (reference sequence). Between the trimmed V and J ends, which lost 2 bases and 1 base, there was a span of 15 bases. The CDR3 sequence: CASSFVPQRNNYGYTF. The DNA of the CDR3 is TGTGCCAGCAGCTTTGTACCCCAGAGGAATAACTATGGCTACACCTTC.

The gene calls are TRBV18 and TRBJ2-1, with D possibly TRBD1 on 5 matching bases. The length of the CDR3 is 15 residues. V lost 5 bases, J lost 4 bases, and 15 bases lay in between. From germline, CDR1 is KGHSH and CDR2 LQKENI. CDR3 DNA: TGTGCCAGCTCAGGTTGGACACGGACGTACAATGAGCAGTTCTTC. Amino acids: CASSGWTRTYNEQFF.

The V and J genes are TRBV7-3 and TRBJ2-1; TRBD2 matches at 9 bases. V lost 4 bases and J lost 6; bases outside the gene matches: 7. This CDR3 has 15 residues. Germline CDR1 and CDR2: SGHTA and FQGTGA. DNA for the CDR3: TGTGCCAGCAGCTCCGGGACTAGCAGACTCAATGAGCAGTTCTTC. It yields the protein CASSSGTSRLNEQFF.

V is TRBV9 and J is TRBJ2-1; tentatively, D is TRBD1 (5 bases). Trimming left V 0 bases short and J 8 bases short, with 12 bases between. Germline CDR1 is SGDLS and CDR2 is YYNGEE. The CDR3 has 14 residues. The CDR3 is CASSVGGETDEQFF. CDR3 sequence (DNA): TGTGCCAGCAGCGTAGGGGGCGAAACGGATGAGCAGTTCTTC.

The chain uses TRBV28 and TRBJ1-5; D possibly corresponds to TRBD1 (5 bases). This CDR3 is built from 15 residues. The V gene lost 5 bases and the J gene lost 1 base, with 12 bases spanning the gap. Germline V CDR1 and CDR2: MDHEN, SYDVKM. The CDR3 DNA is TGTGCCAGCAGTACTCAGGGCTCAAGCAATCAGCCCCAGCATTTT. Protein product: CASSTQGSSNQPQHF. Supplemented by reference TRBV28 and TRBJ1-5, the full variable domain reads DVKVTQSSRYLVKRTGEKVFLECVQDMDHENMFWYRQDPGLGLRLIYFSYDVKMKEKGDIPEGYSVSREKKERFSLILESASTNQTSMYLCASSTQGSSNQPQHFGDGTRLSIL.

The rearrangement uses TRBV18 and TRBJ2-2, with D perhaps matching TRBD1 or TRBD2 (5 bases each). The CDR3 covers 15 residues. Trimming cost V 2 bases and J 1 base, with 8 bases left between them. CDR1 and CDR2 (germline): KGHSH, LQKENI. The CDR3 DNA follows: TGTGCCAGCTCACCAGGGGGTCAGAACACCGGGGAGCTGTTTTTT. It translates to CASSPGGQNTGELFF. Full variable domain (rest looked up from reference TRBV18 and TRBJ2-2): NAGVMQNPRHLVRRRGQEARLRCSPMKGHSHVYWYRQLPEEGLKFMVYLQKENIIDESGMPKERFSAEFPKEGPSILRIQQVVRGDSAAYFCASSPGGQNTGELFFGEGSRLTVL.

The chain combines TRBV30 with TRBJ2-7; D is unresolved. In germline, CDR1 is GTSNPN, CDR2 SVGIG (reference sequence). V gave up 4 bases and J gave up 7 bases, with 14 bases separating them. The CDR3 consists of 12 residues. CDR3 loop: CAWILAPWEQYF. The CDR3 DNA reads TGTGCCTGGATTTTGGCACCGTGGGAGCAGTACTTC.

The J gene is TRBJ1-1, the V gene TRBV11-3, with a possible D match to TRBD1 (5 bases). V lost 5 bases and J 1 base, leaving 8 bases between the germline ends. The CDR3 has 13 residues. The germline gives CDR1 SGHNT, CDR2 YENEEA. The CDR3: CASSQGPNTEAFF. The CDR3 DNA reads TGTGCCAGCAGCCAGGGTCCGAACACTGAAGCTTTCTTT.

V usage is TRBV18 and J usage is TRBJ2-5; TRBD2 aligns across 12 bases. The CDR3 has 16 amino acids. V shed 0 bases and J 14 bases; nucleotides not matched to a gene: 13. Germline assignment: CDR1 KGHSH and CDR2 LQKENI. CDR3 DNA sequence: TGTGCCAGCTCACCACCGTTGGCTAGCGGGAGGGGAGTATCATACTTC. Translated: CASSPPLASGRGVSYF.

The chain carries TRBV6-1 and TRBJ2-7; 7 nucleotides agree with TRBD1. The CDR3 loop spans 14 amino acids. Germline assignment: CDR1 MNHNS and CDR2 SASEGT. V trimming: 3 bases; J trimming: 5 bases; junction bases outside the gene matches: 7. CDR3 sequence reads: CASSEVQGNHEQYF. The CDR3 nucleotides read TGTGCCAGCAGTGAGGTACAGGGGAATCACGAGCAGTACTTC.

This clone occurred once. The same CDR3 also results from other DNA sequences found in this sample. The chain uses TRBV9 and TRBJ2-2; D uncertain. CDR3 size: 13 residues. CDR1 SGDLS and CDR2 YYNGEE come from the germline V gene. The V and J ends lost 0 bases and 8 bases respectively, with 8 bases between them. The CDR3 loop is CASSVASTGELFF. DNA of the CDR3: TGTGCCAGCAGCGTAGCCTCTACGGGGGAGCTGTTTTTT.

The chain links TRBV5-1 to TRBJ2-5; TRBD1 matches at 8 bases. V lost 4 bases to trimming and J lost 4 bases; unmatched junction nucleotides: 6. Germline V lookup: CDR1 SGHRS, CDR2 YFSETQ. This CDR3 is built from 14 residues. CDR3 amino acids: CASSHIDRGETQYF. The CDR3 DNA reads TGCGCCAGCAGCCACATCGACAGGGGAGAGACCCAGTACTTC.

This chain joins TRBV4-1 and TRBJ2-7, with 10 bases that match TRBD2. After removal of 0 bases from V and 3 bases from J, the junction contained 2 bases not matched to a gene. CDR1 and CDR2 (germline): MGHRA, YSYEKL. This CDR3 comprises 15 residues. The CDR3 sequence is CASSQDQREGYEQYF. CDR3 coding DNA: TGCGCCAGCAGCCAAGACCAGCGGGAGGGCTACGAGCAGTACTTC.

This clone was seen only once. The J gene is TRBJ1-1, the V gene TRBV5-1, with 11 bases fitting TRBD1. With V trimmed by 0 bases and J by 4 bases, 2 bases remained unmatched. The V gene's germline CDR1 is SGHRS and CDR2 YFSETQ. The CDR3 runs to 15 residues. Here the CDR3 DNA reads TGCGCCAGCAGCTTGGACGGGACAGGGGGCACTGAAGCTTTCTTT. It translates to CASSLDGTGGTEAFF.

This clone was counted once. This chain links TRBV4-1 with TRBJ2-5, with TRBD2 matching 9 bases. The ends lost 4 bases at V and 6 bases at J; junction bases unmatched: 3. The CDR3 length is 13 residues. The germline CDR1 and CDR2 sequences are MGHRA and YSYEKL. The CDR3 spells CASSLAGDKTQYF. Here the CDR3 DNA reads TGCGCCAGCAGCCTAGCGGGAGACAAGACCCAGTACTTC.

CDR3 sequence: CASRNAGENQPQHF. In DNA form, the CDR3 reads TGTGCCAGCAGGAACGCCGGGGAGAATCAGCCCCAGCATTTT. V usage is TRBV6-1 and J usage is TRBJ1-5; the D is unclear. Trimming shortened V by 6 bases and J by 4 bases, and 13 bases separated the two germline ends. This CDR3 has 14 residues. Looked up from germline, CDR1 is MNHNS and CDR2 is SASEGT.

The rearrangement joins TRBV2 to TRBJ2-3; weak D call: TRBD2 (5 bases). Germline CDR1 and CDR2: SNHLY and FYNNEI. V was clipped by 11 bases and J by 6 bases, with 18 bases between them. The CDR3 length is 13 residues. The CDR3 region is CAAGVGKRDTQYF. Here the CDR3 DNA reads TGTGCCGCCGGGGTAGGGAAAAGGGATACGCAGTATTTT.

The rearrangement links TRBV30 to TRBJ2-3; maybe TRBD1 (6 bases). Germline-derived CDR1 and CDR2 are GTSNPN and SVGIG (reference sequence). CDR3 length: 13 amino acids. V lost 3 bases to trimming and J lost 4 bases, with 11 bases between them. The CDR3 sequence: CAWRGTGSDTQYF. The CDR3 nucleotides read TGTGCCTGGAGGGGAACAGGGTCAGATACGCAGTATTTT.

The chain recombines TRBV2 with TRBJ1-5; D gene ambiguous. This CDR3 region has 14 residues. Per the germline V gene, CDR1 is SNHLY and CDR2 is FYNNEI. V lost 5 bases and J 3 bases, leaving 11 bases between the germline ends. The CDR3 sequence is CASSPTRFNQPQHF. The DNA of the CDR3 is TGTGCCAGCAGTCCTACAAGATTCAATCAGCCCCAGCATTTT.

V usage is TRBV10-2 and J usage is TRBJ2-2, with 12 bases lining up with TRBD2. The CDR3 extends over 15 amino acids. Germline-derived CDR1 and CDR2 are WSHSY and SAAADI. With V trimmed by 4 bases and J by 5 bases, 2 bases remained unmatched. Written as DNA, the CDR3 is TGCGCCAGCAGTGTTCTAGCGGGAGGGACCGGGGAGCTGTTTTTT. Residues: CASSVLAGGTGELFF.

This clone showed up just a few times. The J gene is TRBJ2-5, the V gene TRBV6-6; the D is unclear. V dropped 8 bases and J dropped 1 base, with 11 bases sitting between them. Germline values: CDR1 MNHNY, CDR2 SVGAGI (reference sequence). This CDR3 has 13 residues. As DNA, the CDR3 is TGTGCCAGCCAAAGAGCGATCCAAGAGACCCAGTACTTC. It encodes CASQRAIQETQYF.

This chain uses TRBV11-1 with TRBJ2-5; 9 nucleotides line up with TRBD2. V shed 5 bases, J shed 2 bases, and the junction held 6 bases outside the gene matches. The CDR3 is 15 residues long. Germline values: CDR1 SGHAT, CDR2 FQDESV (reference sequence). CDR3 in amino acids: CASSRLAVHQETQYF. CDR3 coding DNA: TGTGCCAGCAGCCGACTAGCGGTCCATCAAGAGACCCAGTACTTC.

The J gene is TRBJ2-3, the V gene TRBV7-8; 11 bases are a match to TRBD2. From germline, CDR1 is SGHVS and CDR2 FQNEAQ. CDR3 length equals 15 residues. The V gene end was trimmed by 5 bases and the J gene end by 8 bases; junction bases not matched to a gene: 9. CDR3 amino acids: CASSPTSGTSRTQYF. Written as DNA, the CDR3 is TGTGCCAGCAGCCCGACTAGCGGGACATCTCGTACGCAGTATTTT.

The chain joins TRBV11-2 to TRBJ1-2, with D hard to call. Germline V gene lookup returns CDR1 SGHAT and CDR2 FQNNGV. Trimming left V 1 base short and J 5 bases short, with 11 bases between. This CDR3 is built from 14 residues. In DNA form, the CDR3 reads TGTGCCAGCAGCTTAGCCAGGCAGAATTATGGCTACACCTTC. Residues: CASSLARQNYGYTF.